This TCR beta chain appears in the sequencing data of a study of neurological immune-mediated disorders. Time point indicated: longitudinal time-point 3. From 2 million PBMCs stored at -80 C, the unsorted libraries were generated. One entry per CDR3 protein results from TCRdb running MiXCR on the 5' RACE reads. Of around 49,000 distinct CDR3 sequences listed, roughly 13% are singletons. There are 18 residues in the CDR3. Per germline, CDR1 MDHEN and CDR2 SYDVKM. Trimming removed 3 bases at V and 0 bases at J, with 21 bases between. This clonotype was observed at least ten times. This TCR derives from a male donor with HTLV-1-associated myelopathy (HAM/TSP). Sequencing was carried out using PBMCs. The V and J genes are TRBV28 and TRBJ2-7; no definite D call. The CDR3 coding sequence is TGTGCCAGCAGTTTTAGGATTATAGGACCGTCTTACTCCTACGAGCAGTACTTC. Residues: CASSFRIIGPSYSYEQYF.